The 16 T cell receptor beta chains reported below all come from one sample, sequenced in a study of blood T cells in healthy people across ages. Using a J-beta primer mix together with a sample-barcoded 5' primer, a second PCR was run for about 7 to 12 cycles. TCRdb passed the 5' RACE reads through MiXCR, listing each CDR3 protein once. The sample has hundreds of thousands of distinct CDR3 sequences, roughly 20% seen once. The sequenced material came from blood. These TCRs come from a man aged 70 or older in good health.

DNA of the CDR3: TGCGCCAGCAGCTTGGCAGGGACTTTCACTGAAGCTTTCTTT. Translated: CASSLAGTFTEAFF. The J gene is TRBJ1-1, the V gene TRBV5-1; D is possibly TRBD1 (5 bases). This CDR3 region has 14 residues. V lost 0 bases to trimming and J lost 4 bases, with 10 bases between them. Germline CDR1 is SGHRS and CDR2 is YFSETQ.

This clonotype was observed a handful of times. The V and J genes are TRBV2 and TRBJ2-7; D unresolved. Germline CDR1 and CDR2: SNHLY and FYNNEI. This CDR3 region has 14 residues. The germline V and J ends were trimmed by 6 bases and 2 bases, with 14 bases remaining between them. CDR3 in DNA: TGTGCCAGCAGACCTAGATTAGGGCCCTACGAGCAGTACTTC. The encoded protein is CASRPRLGPYEQYF.

There are a few counts of this clonotype. The chain joins TRBV7-2 to TRBJ2-5; 7 bases match TRBD1. V shed 0 bases and J 2 bases; nucleotides not matched to a gene: 6. Germline values: CDR1 SGHTA, CDR2 FQGNSA. CDR3 length equals 16 residues. CDR3 in amino acids: CASSLAGSGQQETQYF. The CDR3 bases are TGTGCCAGCAGCTTAGCGGGTTCGGGACAGCAAGAGACCCAGTACTTC.

The chain is built from TRBV10-2 and TRBJ2-7; 10 bases line up with TRBD2. Germline CDR1 reads WSHSY; CDR2 reads SAAADI. The CDR3 is 16 amino acids. After removal of 0 bases from V and 2 bases from J, the junction contained 4 bases not matched to a gene. CDR3 region: CASSESSSGGTYEQYF. CDR3 bases: TGCGCCAGCAGTGAGTCAAGTAGCGGGGGGACCTACGAGCAGTACTTC.

With respect to this clonotype: The conserved closing phenylalanine or tryptophan is absent in this CDR3, likely reflecting a read error. Because the CDR3's place on the DNA is in doubt, the DNA is left out and the CDR3 is given as listed by TCRdb. This rearrangement joins TRBV7-6 to TRBJ2-2; TRBD2 is taken as the D call from the table, unchecked against the DNA. Ends included, the CDR3 has 21 residues. The germline V gene encodes CDR1 SGHVS and CDR2 FNYEAQ. CDR3 loop: CASSSGLAGGGELFFGEGSRL.

The chain combines TRBV29-1 with TRBJ1-2, with 8 bases that match TRBD1. The ends lost 4 bases at V and 3 bases at J; junction bases unmatched: 4. The germline V gene has CDR1 SQVTM and CDR2 ANQGSEA. This CDR3 contains 13 residues. Here the CDR3 reads CSVGAGGYYGYTF. For the CDR3, the DNA is TGCAGCGTTGGGGCAGGGGGCTACTATGGCTACACCTTC.

This clonotype was seen more than once but under ten times. The genes are TRBV20-1 and TRBJ1-3; a possible D gene is TRBD1 (5 bases). CDR1 is DFQATT and CDR2 is SNEGSKA in the germline V gene (reference sequence). Trimming took off 1 base at V and 0 bases at J, with 13 bases between the two ends. The CDR3 is 16 amino acids. CDR3 amino acids: CSARVPGAISGNTIYF. The CDR3 DNA follows: TGCAGTGCTAGAGTTCCCGGGGCCATCTCTGGAAACACCATATATTTT.

The count of this clonotype is one. The rearrangement joins TRBV5-1 to TRBJ2-3, with TRBD1 identical over 7 bases. The CDR3 extends over 14 amino acids. Looked up from germline, CDR1 is SGHRS and CDR2 is YFSETQ. Germline trimming cut 8 bases from V and 2 bases from J; bases unmatched to any gene: 8. This CDR3 reads CASFSGQPTDTQYF. Written as DNA, the CDR3 is TGCGCCAGTTTTTCGGGACAGCCCACAGATACGCAGTATTTT.

This clonotype turned up a few times. This chain links TRBV6-1 with TRBJ1-2, with 10 bases aligning to TRBD1. The V segment lost 1 base and the J segment 8 bases; nucleotides outside the gene matches: 10. Per the germline V gene, CDR1 is MNHNS and CDR2 is SASEGT. The CDR3 spans 16 residues. The DNA for the CDR3 is TGTGCCAGCAGTGAAGGAGGGACAGGGGCCCTCTGGGGCTACACCTTC. Amino acids: CASSEGGTGALWGYTF.

This rearrangement joins TRBV3-1 to TRBJ2-1; D unresolved. The length of the CDR3 is 15 residues. Per germline, CDR1 LGHDT and CDR2 YNNKEL (reference sequence). The V gene lost 1 base and the J gene lost 4 bases, with 11 bases spanning the gap. DNA for the CDR3: TGTGCCAGCAGCCAAGGAGCGACGAGGTACAATGAGCAGTTCTTC. This sequence encodes CASSQGATRYNEQFF.

This clonotype has more than one count but fewer than ten. V usage is TRBV7-2 and J usage is TRBJ1-4; possible D gene TRBD1, 6 bases. CDR3 size: 16 residues. The V and J ends lost 4 bases and 10 bases respectively, with 22 bases between them. Germline V gene sequence: CDR1 SGHTA, CDR2 FQGNSA. CDR3 sequence: CASSSQPGTSLGKLFF. CDR3 nucleotide sequence: TGTGCCAGCAGCTCACAGCCCGGGACATCTCTTGGAAAACTGTTTTTT.

In this sample, this clonotype turned up many times. This chain connects TRBV28 to TRBJ2-3; D perhaps matches TRBD1 (6 bases). There are 15 residues in the CDR3. Germline CDR1 is MDHEN and CDR2 is SYDVKM. V was trimmed by 5 bases and J by 5 bases, leaving 17 bases between them. CDR3 bases: TGTGCCAGCAGTGTAGGCCCAGGGGTGGGAGATACGCAGTATTTT. Translation: CASSVGPGVGDTQYF.

Only one count was recorded for this clonotype. The chain employs TRBV5-6 and TRBJ2-5; D is unresolved. The J call is doubtful: the DNA matches TRBJ2-7 better. This CDR3 has 13 amino acids. Per germline, CDR1 SGHDT and CDR2 YYEEEE. The DNA for the CDR3 is TGTGCCAGCAGCTTGGCCAACCTCTACGAGCAGTACTTC. It specifies CASSLANLYEQYF.

This clonotype was found a few times. At one end the junction does not follow the germline gene, possibly because of a read error. The rearrangement uses TRBV24-1 and TRBJ2-7; the match to TRBD2 covers 7 bases. Germline assignment: CDR1 KGHDR and CDR2 SFDVKD. This CDR3 contains 13 residues. CDR3 sequence reads: CATSGIGAGEQYF. Here the CDR3 DNA reads TGCGCCACCAGTGGGATCGGAGCGGGAGAGCAGTACTTC.

This clonotype was counted ten times or more. The rearrangement joins TRBV28 to TRBJ2-1, with D maybe TRBD2 (6 bases). Germline V gene sequence: CDR1 MDHEN, CDR2 SYDVKM. V lost 2 bases, J lost 10 bases, and 15 bases lay in between. The CDR3 is 14 residues long. CDR3 protein: CASSLLVGGREQFF. DNA for the CDR3: TGTGCCAGCAGTTTACTAGTCGGTGGGAGGGAGCAGTTCTTC. Using reference TRBV28 and TRBJ2-1 for the parts outside the CDR3, the full variable domain is DVKVTQSSRYLVKRTGEKVFLECVQDMDHENMFWYRQDPGLGLRLIYFSYDVKMKEKGDIPEGYSVSREKKERFSLILESASTNQTSMYLCASSLLVGGREQFFGPGTRLTVL.

This clonotype was picked up a small number of times. The chain combines TRBV7-9 with TRBJ2-1; TRBD1 matches 10 bases. CDR3 length: 18 residues. Germline lookup yields CDR1 SEHNR and CDR2 FQNEAQ (reference sequence). The V and J ends lost 5 bases and 2 bases, in that order; junction bases with no gene match: 12. As DNA, the CDR3 is TGTGCCAGCAGCAAGGGACAGGGGAGCCTTTCTGCCTACAATGAGCAGTTCTTC. Protein sequence: CASSKGQGSLSAYNEQFF.